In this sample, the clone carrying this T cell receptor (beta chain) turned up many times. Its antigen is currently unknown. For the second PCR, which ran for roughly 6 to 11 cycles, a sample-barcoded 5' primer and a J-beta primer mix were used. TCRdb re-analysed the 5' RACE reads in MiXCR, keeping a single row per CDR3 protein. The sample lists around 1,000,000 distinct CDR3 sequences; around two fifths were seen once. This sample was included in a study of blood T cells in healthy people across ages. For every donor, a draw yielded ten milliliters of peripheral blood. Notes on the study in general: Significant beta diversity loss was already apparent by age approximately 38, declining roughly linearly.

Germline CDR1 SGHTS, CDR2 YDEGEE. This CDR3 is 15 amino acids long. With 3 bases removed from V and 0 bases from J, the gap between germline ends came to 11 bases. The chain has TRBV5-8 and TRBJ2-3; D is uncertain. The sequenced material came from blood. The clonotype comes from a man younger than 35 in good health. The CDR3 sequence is CASSSLTESTDTQYF. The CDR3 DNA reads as TGTGCCAGCAGCTCCTTGACGGAGAGCACAGATACGCAGTATTTT.